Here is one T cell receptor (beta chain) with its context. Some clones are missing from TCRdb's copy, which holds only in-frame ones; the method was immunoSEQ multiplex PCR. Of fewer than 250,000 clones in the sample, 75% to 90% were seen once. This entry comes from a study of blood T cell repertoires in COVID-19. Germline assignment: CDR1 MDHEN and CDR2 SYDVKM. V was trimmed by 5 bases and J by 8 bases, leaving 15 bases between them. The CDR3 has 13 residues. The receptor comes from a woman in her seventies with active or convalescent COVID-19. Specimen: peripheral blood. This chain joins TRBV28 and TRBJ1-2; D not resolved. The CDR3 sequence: CASSPHPERGYTF. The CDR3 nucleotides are TGTGCCAGCAGTCCCCACCCCGAGCGGGGCTACACCTTC.